The table lists the clone carrying this TCR beta chain with a few counts. Its antigen is still unknown. Since a much larger clone is just one base distant, this may be a read error. CDR1 WNHNN and CDR2 SYGVQD come from the germline V gene (reference sequence). CDR3 length: 15 amino acids. The data originate from a study of blood T cells in healthy people across ages. Study results and caveats: Estimates drawn from one million T cells were deemed to understate diversity. Age brought a roughly linear fall in TCR beta diversity measured per million T cells.

A second roughly 6 to 12 cycle PCR used barcoded and J-beta primers. In TCRdb, the 5' RACE reads were re-called with MiXCR into one record per CDR3 protein. The sample consists of more than 1,000,000 distinct CDR3 sequences, roughly a quarter of them appearing once. The sample was also linked to a second study, of T cells of mothers and their children. This second study notes: The people who donated were three healthy Caucasian mothers and their six children. Each mother yielded more than 8.5 million TCR beta CDR3 reads. Each child yielded approximately 3 million reads.

This TCR was sampled from a girl between 2 and 10 years old in good health. The sequenced sample consisted of blood. V gene TRBV10-1 combines with J gene TRBJ2-6, with unresolved D. CDR3 nucleotides: TGCACCAGCAGTGAGCATCGGTTGGGGGCCAACGTCCTGACTTTC. It specifies CTSSEHRLGANVLTF.